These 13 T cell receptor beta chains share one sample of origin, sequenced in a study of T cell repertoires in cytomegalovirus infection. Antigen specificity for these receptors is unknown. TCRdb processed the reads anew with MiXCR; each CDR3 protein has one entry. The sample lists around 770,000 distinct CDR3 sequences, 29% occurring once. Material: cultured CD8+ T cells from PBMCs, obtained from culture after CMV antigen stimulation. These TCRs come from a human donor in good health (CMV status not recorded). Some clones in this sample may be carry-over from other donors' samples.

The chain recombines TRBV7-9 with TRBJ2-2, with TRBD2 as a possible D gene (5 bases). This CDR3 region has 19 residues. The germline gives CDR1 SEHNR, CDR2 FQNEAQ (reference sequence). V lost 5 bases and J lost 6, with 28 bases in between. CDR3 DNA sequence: TGTGCCAGCAGCGCCCCGGAACCAAAGGGCGGGTCCTTACCCGGGGAGCTGTTTTTT. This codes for CASSAPEPKGGSLPGELFF.

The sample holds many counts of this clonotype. The DNA of the CDR3 is TGTGCCAGCAGTTACCCTAGCGGGGGGTATGAGACCCAGTACTTC. Its translation is CASSYPSGGYETQYF. This chain links TRBV6-5 with TRBJ2-5; 11 bases agree with TRBD2. Germline trimming cut 2 bases from V and 5 bases from J; bases unmatched to any gene: 4. The CDR3 is 15 residues long. The germline gives CDR1 MNHEY, CDR2 SVGAGI.

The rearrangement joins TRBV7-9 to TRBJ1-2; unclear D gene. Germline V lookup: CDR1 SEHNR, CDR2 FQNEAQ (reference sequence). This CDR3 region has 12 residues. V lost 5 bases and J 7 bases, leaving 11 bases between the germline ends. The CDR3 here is CASSRAGPGYTF. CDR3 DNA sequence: TGTGCCAGCAGCCGAGCTGGCCCTGGCTACACCTTC.

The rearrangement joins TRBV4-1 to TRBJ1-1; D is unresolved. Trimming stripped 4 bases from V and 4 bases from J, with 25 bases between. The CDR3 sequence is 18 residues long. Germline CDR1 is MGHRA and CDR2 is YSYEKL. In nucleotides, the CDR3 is TGCGCCAGCAGCCCATCCCCACCCGTAGTCGAGGGAAGCACTGAAGCTTTCTTT. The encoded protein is CASSPSPPVVEGSTEAFF.

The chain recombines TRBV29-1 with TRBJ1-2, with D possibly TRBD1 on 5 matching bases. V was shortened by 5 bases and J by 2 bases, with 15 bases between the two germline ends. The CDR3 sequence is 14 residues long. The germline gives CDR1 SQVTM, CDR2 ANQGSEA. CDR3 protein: CSVYPGTRNYGYTF. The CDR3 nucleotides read TGCAGCGTTTACCCAGGGACGCGCAACTATGGCTACACCTTC.

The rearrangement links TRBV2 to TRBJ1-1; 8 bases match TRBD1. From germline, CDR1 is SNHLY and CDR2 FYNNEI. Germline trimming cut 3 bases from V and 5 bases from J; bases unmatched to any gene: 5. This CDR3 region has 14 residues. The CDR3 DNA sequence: TGTGCCAGCAGTGAGGGGCAGGGGGCTACTGAAGCTTTCTTT. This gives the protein CASSEGQGATEAFF.

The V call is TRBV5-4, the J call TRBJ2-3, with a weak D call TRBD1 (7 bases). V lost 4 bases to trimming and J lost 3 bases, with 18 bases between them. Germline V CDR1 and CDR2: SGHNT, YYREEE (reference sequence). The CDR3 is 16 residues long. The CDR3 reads CASSLDVTGRTDTQYF. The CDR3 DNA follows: TGTGCCAGCAGCCTGGATGTGACAGGGAGGACAGATACGCAGTATTTT. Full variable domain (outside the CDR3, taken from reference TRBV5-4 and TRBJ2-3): ETGVTQSPTHLIKTRGQQVTLRCSSQSGHNTVSWYQQALGQGPQFIFQYYREEENGRGNFPPRFSGLQFPNYSSELNVNALELDDSALYLCASSLDVTGRTDTQYFGPGTRLTVL.

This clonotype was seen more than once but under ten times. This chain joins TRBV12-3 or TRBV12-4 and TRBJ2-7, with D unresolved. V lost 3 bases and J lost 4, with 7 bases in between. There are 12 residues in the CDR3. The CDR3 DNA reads TGTGCCAGCAGTTTTATAGGTTACGAGCAGTACTTC. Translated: CASSFIGYEQYF.

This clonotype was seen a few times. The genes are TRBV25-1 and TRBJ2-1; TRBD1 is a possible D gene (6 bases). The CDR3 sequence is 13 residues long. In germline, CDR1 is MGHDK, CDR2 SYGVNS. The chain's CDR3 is CAAEQGFYNEQFF. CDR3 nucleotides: TGTGCAGCCGAGCAGGGGTTCTACAATGAGCAGTTCTTC.

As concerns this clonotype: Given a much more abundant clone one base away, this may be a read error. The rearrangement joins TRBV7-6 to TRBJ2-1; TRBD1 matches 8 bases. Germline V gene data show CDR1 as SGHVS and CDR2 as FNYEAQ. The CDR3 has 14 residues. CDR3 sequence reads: CVSSPLVRGREQFF. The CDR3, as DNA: TGTGTCAGCAGCCCATTGGTCAGGGGGCGGGAGCAGTTCTTC.

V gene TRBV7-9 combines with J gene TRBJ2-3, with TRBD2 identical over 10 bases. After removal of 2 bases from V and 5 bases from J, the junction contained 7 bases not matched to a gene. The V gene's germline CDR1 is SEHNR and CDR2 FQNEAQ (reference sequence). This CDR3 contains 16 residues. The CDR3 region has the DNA TGTGCCAGCAGCTTACCTACTAGCGGGGCCAGAGATACGCAGTATTTT. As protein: CASSLPTSGARDTQYF.

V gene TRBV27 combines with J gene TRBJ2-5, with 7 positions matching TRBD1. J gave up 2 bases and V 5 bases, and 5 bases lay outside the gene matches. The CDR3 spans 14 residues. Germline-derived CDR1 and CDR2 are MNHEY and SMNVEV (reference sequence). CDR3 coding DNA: TGTGCCAGCAGTCCCTGGGGACAGCAAGAGACCCAGTACTTC. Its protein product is CASSPWGQQETQYF.

CDR3 protein: CASTPRAGRDTEAFF. The CDR3 DNA reads TGTGCCAGCACACCCCGTGCGGGACGGGACACTGAAGCTTTCTTT. The chain has TRBV6-1 and TRBJ1-1, with D tentatively TRBD1 (5 bases). Germline lookup yields CDR1 MNHNS and CDR2 SASEGT. There are 15 residues in the CDR3. Trimming left V 7 bases short and J 3 bases short, with 18 bases between.